A selection of T cell receptor beta chains follows, all from one sample in a study of T cell responses to AZD1222 COVID-19 vaccine. Measured with immunoSEQ multiplex PCR; TCRdb has only the in-frame clones, and not every one. This sample has some 80,000 clones, with roughly 88% found just once. The sequencing here drew on peripheral blood, taken 28 days after the second dose of the MenACWY control vaccine. These receptors all come from an adult who received the MenACWY meningococcal vaccine as a control. The conserved cysteine and the conserved F or W are not part of the CDR3 here. The D gene is left open where the match is weak.

>.|11|TRBV6-2/TRBV6-3|TRBJ1-2
ASSYSTVTGYT
>.|11|TRBV6-5|TRBJ1-5
ASSGTGNQPQH
>.|14|TRBV5-1|TRBJ2-4
ASSQGTDLVKNIQY
>.|11|TRBV5-1|TRBJ1-6
ASSLQGGSPLH
>.|11|TRBV5-6|TRBJ1-1
ASSLGAANEAF
>.|9|TRBV3-1/TRBV3-2|TRBJ2-7
ASSQDGGIL
>.|13|TRBV5-6|TRBJ1-3
ASSLTTFSGNTIY
>TRBD1|12|TRBV7-9|TRBJ1-1
ASSFEGQYTEAF
>.|15|TRBV5-1|TRBJ2-2
ASSRQGGGANTGELF
>TRBD1|12|TRBV7-9|TRBJ1-2
ASRLGTGNYGYT
>.|11|TRBV15|TRBJ2-7
ATSRKQSSEQY
>.|12|TRBV2|TRBJ1-5
ASRLYRDGQPQH
>.|10|TRBV29-1|TRBJ2-7
SVEGPSYEQY
>.|11|TRBV12-3/TRBV12-4|TRBJ1-1
ASSRGPGTEAF
>TRBD1|12|TRBV6-4|TRBJ2-5
ASSRTGKEETQY
>.|13|TRBV7-9|TRBJ1-2
ASSFLALANYGYT
>.|13|TRBV11-2|TRBJ1-4
ASSLRGQSNEKLF
>TRBD1|12|TRBV10-3|TRBJ1-6
AINPGTGFGALH
>TRBD1|14|TRBV24-1|TRBJ2-1
ATSEDDRGRTNEQF
>.|12|TRBV19|TRBJ1-2
ASSPTAVPYGYT
>TRBD1|13|TRBV28|TRBJ1-3
ASLDYRGSGNTIY
>.|11|TRBV4-2|TRBJ1-1
ASSQEGHTEAF
>.|10|TRBV12-3/TRBV12-4|TRBJ1-5
ASSLTNQPQH
>.|13|TRBV6-5|TRBJ2-3
ASSYGGTSTDTQY
>TRBD2|17|TRBV14|TRBJ2-5
ASSHYGTSGGIVQETQY
>.|10|TRBV6-6|TRBJ2-3
ASSSRGDTQY
>TRBD2|14|TRBV15|TRBJ2-2
ATRRSGTTTTGELF
>.|14|TRBV21-1|TRBJ1-5
ASSRDRPYGNQPQH
>.|13|TRBV5-1|TRBJ2-5
ASSSLDSRQETQY
>.|9|TRBV20-1|TRBJ1-1
SATGATEAF
>.|11|TRBV6-1|TRBJ1-5
ASSEIQSQPQH
>.|11|TRBV9|TRBJ1-1
ASSPSSNTEAF
>.|10|TRBV3-1/TRBV3-2|TRBJ2-1
ASSHYEDEQF
>TRBD1|13|TRBV18|TRBJ1-2
ASSPAGQPNYGYT
>TRBD1|10|TRBV30|TRBJ1-1
AWRTGETEAF
>.|13|TRBV10-3|TRBJ1-6
AISERGWGNSPLH